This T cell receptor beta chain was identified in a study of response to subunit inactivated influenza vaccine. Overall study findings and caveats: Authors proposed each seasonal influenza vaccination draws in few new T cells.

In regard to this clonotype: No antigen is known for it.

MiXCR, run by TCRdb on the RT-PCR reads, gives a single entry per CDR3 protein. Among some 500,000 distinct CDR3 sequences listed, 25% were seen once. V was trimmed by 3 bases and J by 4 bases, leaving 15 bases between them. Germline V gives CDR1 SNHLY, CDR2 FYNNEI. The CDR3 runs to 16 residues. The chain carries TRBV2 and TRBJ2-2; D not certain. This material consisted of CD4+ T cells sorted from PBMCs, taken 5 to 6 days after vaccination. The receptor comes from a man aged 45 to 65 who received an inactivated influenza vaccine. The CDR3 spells CASSDVARASTGELFF. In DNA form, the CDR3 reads TGTGCCAGCAGTGATGTGGCTCGGGCAAGCACCGGGGAGCTGTTTTTT.